This T cell receptor (beta chain) stems from a study of shared clonotypes between healthy human individuals. Across the whole study: Every donor yielded three CD4 naive, three CD4 memory, two CD8 naive and one CD8 memory plate. Study results and caveats: The sampled material consisted only of blood, and tissue repertoires are likely to differ.

The authors loaded 150 to 250 ng DNA, around 32,000 T cell genomes, into sorted-subset replicate PCRs. Using immunoSEQ multiplex PCR, the repertoire was profiled, and TCRdb retains in-frame clones only, with some absent. Of under 2,000,000 clones listed, approximately 95% are singletons. A remark on this clone: The antigen is not known. Other DNA sequences in the same sample also yield this CDR3.

CD45RO negativity and positive selection for CCR7 defined naive CD8 cells, a population that excluded terminally differentiated effector memory CD45RA+ cells. Material: naive CD8+ T cells sorted from blood. This TCR derives from a man in his late teens or twenties in good health.

The DNA for the CDR3 is TGTGCCAGCAGCTTAACCCCCTCCTACGAGCAGTACTTC. Translation: CASSLTPSYEQYF. The V gene is TRBV7-3, the J gene TRBJ2-7, with D hard to call. The CDR3 has 13 amino acids. CDR1 and CDR2 from the germline V gene are SGHTA and FQGTGA. V lost 0 bases and J lost 0, with 3 bases in between.